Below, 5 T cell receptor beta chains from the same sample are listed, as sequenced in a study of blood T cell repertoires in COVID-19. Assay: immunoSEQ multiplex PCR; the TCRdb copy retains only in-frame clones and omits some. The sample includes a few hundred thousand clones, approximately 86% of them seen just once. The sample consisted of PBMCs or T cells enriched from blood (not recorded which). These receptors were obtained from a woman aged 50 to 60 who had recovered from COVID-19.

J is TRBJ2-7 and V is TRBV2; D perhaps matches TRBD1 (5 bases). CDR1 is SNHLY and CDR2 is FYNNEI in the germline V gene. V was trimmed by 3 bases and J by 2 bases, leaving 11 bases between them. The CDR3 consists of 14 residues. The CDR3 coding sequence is TGTGCCAGCAGTGAGTTCCAGGGTCCCTACGAGCAGTACTTC. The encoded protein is CASSEFQGPYEQYF.

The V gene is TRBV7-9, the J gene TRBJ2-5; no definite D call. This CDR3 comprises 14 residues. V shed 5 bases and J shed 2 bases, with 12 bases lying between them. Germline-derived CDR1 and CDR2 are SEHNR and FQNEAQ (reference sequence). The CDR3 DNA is TGTGCCAGCAGCCCCACGAGTTGGCAAGAGACCCAGTACTTC. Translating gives CASSPTSWQETQYF. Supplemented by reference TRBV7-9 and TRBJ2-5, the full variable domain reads DTGVSQNPRHKITKRGQNVTFRCDPISEHNRLYWYRQTLGQGPEFLTYFQNEAQLEKSRLLSDRFSAERPKGSFSTLEIQRTEQGDSAMYLCASSPTSWQETQYFGPGTRLLVL.

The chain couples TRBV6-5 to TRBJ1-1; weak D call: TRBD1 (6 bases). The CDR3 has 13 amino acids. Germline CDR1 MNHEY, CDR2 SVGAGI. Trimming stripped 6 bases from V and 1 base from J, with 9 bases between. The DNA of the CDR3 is TGTGCCAGCAGCCAGGGGTGGAACACTGAAGCTTTCTTT. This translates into CASSQGWNTEAFF.

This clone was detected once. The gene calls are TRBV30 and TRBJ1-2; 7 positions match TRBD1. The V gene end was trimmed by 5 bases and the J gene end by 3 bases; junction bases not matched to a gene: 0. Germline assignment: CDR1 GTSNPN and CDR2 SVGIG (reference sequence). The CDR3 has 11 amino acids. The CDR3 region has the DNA TGTGCCTGGGACAGGGACTATGGCTACACCTTC. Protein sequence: CAWDRDYGYTF.

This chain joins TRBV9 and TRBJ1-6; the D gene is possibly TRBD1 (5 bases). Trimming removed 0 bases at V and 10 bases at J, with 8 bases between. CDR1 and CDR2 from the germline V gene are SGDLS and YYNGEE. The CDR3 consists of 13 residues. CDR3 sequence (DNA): TGTGCCAGCAGCGTAGGGGGGGTGTCACCCCTCCACTTT. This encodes CASSVGGVSPLHF.